This entry describes one T cell receptor (beta chain). Here immunoSEQ multiplex PCR was the method, and the copy in TCRdb shows in-frame clones only, minus some. The repertoire holds 74,000 or so clones, with approximately 96% as singletons. The CDR3 totals 14 residues. Germline CDR1 and CDR2: ENHRY and SYGVKD. V gave up 3 bases and J gave up 1 base, with 7 bases separating them. The data were obtained in a study of technical replicates of blood from a few donors. The sequenced sample was T cells isolated from PBMCs. The sequence derives from a human donor in good health. The gene calls are TRBV10-3 and TRBJ2-1; possibly TRBD1 for D (5 bases). The DNA of the CDR3 is TGTGCCATCAGTGAAAGGGGATCCTACAATGAGCAGTTCTTC. It specifies CAISERGSYNEQFF.